This is a list of T cell receptor beta chains from one sample in a study of cytomegalovirus exposure and HLA in healthy donors. Profiling relied on immunoSEQ multiplex PCR, and the TCRdb table lists in-frame clones only, not all of them. The listing contains under 200,000 clones. Specimen: PBMCs. The receptors shown here come from a man aged 25-40 years in good health and CMV-seronegative. Each CDR3 is given without its conserved first and last residue.

cdr3_aa	j_call	v_call
ASSSMGQGHSDTQY	TRBJ2-3	TRBV7-2
ASSQQHRGGFQPQH	TRBJ1-5	TRBV4-3
ASSSGTVGEKLF	TRBJ1-4	TRBV27
ASSQGAMGGRVLH	TRBJ1-6	TRBV4-2
ASREGAYGYT	TRBJ1-2	TRBV2
ASSIGEGSGANVLT	TRBJ2-6	TRBV19
ASREQVYEQY	TRBJ2-7	TRBV2
ASSPRQGTQETQY	TRBJ2-5	TRBV18
ASIGNTGELF	TRBJ2-2	TRBV19
ASSLSAGNWIQY	TRBJ2-5	TRBV27
ASSQPPAGGDTQY	TRBJ2-3	TRBV4-3
ASSLVRGTSTDTQY	TRBJ2-3	TRBV5-1
ASSLVGGGRTEAF	TRBJ1-1	TRBV7-2
ASSLVGTGPYEQY	TRBJ2-7	TRBV27
ASSDRGASDTQY	TRBJ2-3	TRBV2
ASSLLTSGVSYEQY	TRBJ2-7	TRBV5-1
ASSFLSTDTQY	TRBJ2-3	TRBV5-4
ASSSPGLGETQY	TRBJ2-3	TRBV6-5
ASSSAGGFGDTQY	TRBJ2-3	TRBV2
ASSTTGTGGTGELF	TRBJ2-2	TRBV19
ASSYGGAGNQPQH	TRBJ1-5	TRBV6-6
ASSLGRSSYNEQF	TRBJ2-1	TRBV28
AAKQGFNYGYT	TRBJ1-2	TRBV19
ALKGRKLF	TRBJ1-4	TRBV2
ASSLGQFQIETQY	TRBJ2-5	TRBV5-6
ASTTGSYEQY	TRBJ2-7	TRBV2
ASSYRQAAISYEQY	TRBJ2-7	TRBV6-5
ASSLTGGENEQF	TRBJ2-1	TRBV7-3
ASLVGTGGSYGYT	TRBJ1-2	TRBV28
ASSLRQGDWDEQY	TRBJ2-7	TRBV28
ASSPGTGNYGYT	TRBJ1-2	TRBV28
ASSGMERGLSDTQY	TRBJ2-3	TRBV7-2
ASSLSVGGSLGYT	TRBJ1-2	TRBV9
ASSDDPGGNEQF	TRBJ2-1	TRBV6-4
ASSLQGLNYGYT	TRBJ1-2	TRBV6-5
ASSWGLAPNTGELF	TRBJ2-2	TRBV7-2
ASSPTGQGEKLF	TRBJ1-4	TRBV7-9
ASSLLTGFDEQY	TRBJ2-7	TRBV5-4
ASRGSSSYNSPLH	TRBJ1-6	TRBV19
ASSRTFQGALYNSPLH	TRBJ1-6	TRBV19
ASSLNIRHRVGNTEAF	TRBJ1-1	TRBV28
ASSRQTRGNTEAF	TRBJ1-1	TRBV4-1
ASSSSYRGYEQY	TRBJ2-7	TRBV6-5
ARSFGTGRLSGNTIY	TRBJ1-3	TRBV5-3
ASSLSGQGGLTLH	TRBJ1-3	TRBV11-3
AISGGGRALLEQF	TRBJ2-1	TRBV10-3
ASSLGDLDYGYT	TRBJ1-2	TRBV11-3
ASTERGGRNEQF	TRBJ2-1	TRBV2
ASSGTTGYSYNEQF	TRBJ2-1	TRBV9
ASPKWGDTEAF	TRBJ1-1	TRBV11-3
ASSYDLTSGGGQY	TRBJ2-3	TRBV7-2
ASSFERISTDTQY	TRBJ2-3	TRBV5-1
ASSAPGGTDEAF	TRBJ1-1	TRBV19
ASRRLADPSYNEQF	TRBJ2-1	TRBV28
ASSVGTSVEETQY	TRBJ2-5	TRBV10-1